The 24 T cell receptor beta chains below come from one sample, sequenced in a study of shared clonotypes between healthy human individuals. Clones were sequenced by immunoSEQ multiplex PCR, and TCRdb holds only the in-frame ones, with some missing. The data contain 2 million to 2.5 million clones, 85% to 95% of them singletons. Sequencing used naive CD4+ T cells from PBMCs. The subset was: CD45RA+ positively selected. Receptors originate from a man between 18 and 35 years old in good health. Some clones in this sample may be carry-over from other donors' samples.

The chain links TRBV25-1 to TRBJ2-7; TRBD2 matches 7 bases. V shed 6 bases and J 2 bases; nucleotides not matched to a gene: 4. CDR1 is MGHDK and CDR2 is SYGVNS in the germline V gene. The CDR3 loop spans 13 amino acids. The CDR3 protein is CASRGGAAYEQYF. The CDR3 region has the DNA TGTGCCAGCAGGGGAGGGGCAGCCTACGAGCAGTACTTC.

The chain recombines TRBV5-1 with TRBJ2-1; D is perhaps TRBD1 (5 bases). The CDR3 runs to 16 residues. Germline V gene lookup returns CDR1 SGHRS and CDR2 YFSETQ. The ends were cut back, 4 bases at V and 0 bases at J, with 14 bases in the middle. The CDR3 sequence: CASSLRQLSSYNEQFF. CDR3 nucleotide sequence: TGCGCCAGCAGCCTAAGACAGCTGAGCTCCTACAATGAGCAGTTCTTC.

This sequence joins TRBV5-1 and TRBJ2-3; 11 bases fit TRBD2. CDR3 size: 15 residues. V was clipped by 4 bases and J by 4 bases; unmatched bases: 5. Germline V gene lookup returns CDR1 SGHRS and CDR2 YFSETQ. CDR3 residues: CASSELAGVPDTQYF. In DNA, the CDR3 is TGCGCCAGCAGCGAACTAGCGGGAGTACCAGATACGCAGTATTTT.

This chain uses TRBV5-8 with TRBJ1-5, with D possibly matching TRBD1 (6 bases). There are 14 residues in the CDR3. Germline assignment: CDR1 SGHTS and CDR2 YDEGEE. V lost 3 bases, J lost 10 bases, and 17 bases lay in between. The CDR3 spells CASSYGQPFSPQHF. The CDR3 DNA follows: TGTGCCAGCAGCTATGGACAGCCCTTTTCTCCCCAGCATTTT.

This clone appeared once. The chain uses TRBV19 and TRBJ2-7, with 7 positions matching TRBD1. This CDR3 comprises 15 residues. J was trimmed by 4 bases and V by 1 base; bases with no gene match: 7. CDR1 LNHDA and CDR2 SQIVND come from the germline V gene (reference sequence). CDR3 sequence (DNA): TGTGCCAGTAGTATAGTGGCAGGGGACAGTTACGAGCAGTACTTC. It encodes CASSIVAGDSYEQYF.

About this clone: The identical CDR3 is also encoded by other nucleotide sequences in the sample. CDR3 nucleotides: TGTGCCAGCAGTGAAGCGACGTACGAGCAGTACTTC. Its protein is CASSEATYEQYF. The V gene is TRBV6-1, the J gene TRBJ2-7; D gene uncertain. The germline V gene encodes CDR1 MNHNS and CDR2 SASEGT. This CDR3 is 12 amino acids long. V lost 0 bases to trimming and J lost 4 bases, with 4 bases between them.

The V and J genes are TRBV6-6 and TRBJ1-2; 8 positions match TRBD1. The CDR3 consists of 16 residues. J lost 2 bases, V lost 6 bases, and 11 bases had no gene match. Germline loops: CDR1 MNHNY, CDR2 SVGAGI (reference sequence). The CDR3 DNA reads TGTGCCAGCAGCTCCGGGACAGGAATTCTGAACTATGGCTACACCTTC. Translation: CASSSGTGILNYGYTF.

This chain connects TRBV19 to TRBJ2-1; TRBD2 agrees at 7 bases. Germline values: CDR1 LNHDA, CDR2 SQIVND (reference sequence). V lost 5 bases and J lost 4; bases outside the gene matches: 8. CDR3 length equals 15 residues. The CDR3 here is CASSPWEGGYNEQFF. The CDR3 region has the DNA TGTGCCAGTAGTCCCTGGGAGGGCGGGTACAATGAGCAGTTCTTC.

The V gene is TRBV28, the J gene TRBJ1-4, with a possible D match to TRBD1 (5 bases). Trimming pared 6 bases from V and 3 bases from J, leaving 14 bases between. Germline V gene sequence: CDR1 MDHEN, CDR2 SYDVKM. The CDR3 runs 15 residues. Here the CDR3 DNA reads TGTGCCAGCAGCAACTCAGGGCTGGCTAATGAAAAACTGTTTTTT. Its translation is CASSNSGLANEKLFF.

In nucleotides, the CDR3 is TGTGCCAGCAGTTCACAACTCGATGGGGAGACCCAGTACTTC. Encoded protein: CASSSQLDGETQYF. This chain links TRBV28 with TRBJ2-5; D gene uncertain. CDR3 length: 14 amino acids. Germline values: CDR1 MDHEN, CDR2 SYDVKM. Trimming removed 4 bases at V and 5 bases at J, with 14 bases between.

This chain links TRBV19 with TRBJ1-1; 10 positions match TRBD1. Germline loops: CDR1 LNHDA, CDR2 SQIVND (reference sequence). The CDR3 extends over 15 amino acids. V lost 8 bases, J lost 3 bases, and 9 bases stayed unmatched. The CDR3 protein is CASGRQGARDTEAFF. Here the CDR3 DNA reads TGTGCCAGTGGGCGACAGGGGGCGCGGGACACTGAAGCTTTCTTT.

This clone has only one observation. Sequence at one end of the junction differs from germline and may be a read error. For the CDR3, the DNA is TGTGCTAGCAGCCTACCAAGTGGGCTAGCGGGATACAATGAGCAGTTCTTC. Amino acid sequence: CASSLPSGLAGYNEQFF. This chain connects TRBV7-2 to TRBJ2-1, with 9 bases aligning to TRBD2. Germline loops: CDR1 SGHTA, CDR2 FQGNSA. This CDR3 contains 17 residues.

CDR3: CATSRDVLGGGGRNTEAFF. CDR3 DNA sequence: TGTGCCACCAGCAGAGATGTGCTGGGGGGCGGAGGACGGAACACTGAAGCTTTCTTT. The gene calls are TRBV15 and TRBJ1-1; TRBD1 is a possible D gene (6 bases). Deletions cut 0 bases from V and 1 base from J, with 21 bases between. The CDR3 covers 19 residues. Germline CDR1 and CDR2: LNHNV and YYDKDF (reference sequence). Full variable domain (missing parts from reference TRBV15 and TRBJ1-1): DAMVIQNPRYQVTQFGKPVTLSCSQTLNHNVMYWYQQKSSQAPKLLFHYYDKDFNNEADTPDNFQSRRPNTSFCFLDIRSPGLGDTAMYLCATSRDVLGGGGRNTEAFFGQGTRLTVV.

The V call is TRBV19, the J call TRBJ1-1, with 7 bases lining up with TRBD1. This CDR3 has 14 amino acids. J was trimmed by 8 bases and V by 5 bases; bases with no gene match: 11. In germline, CDR1 is LNHDA, CDR2 SQIVND (reference sequence). The CDR3 reads CASSPRQGWSEAFF. CDR3 bases: TGTGCCAGTAGTCCTCGACAGGGTTGGTCCGAAGCTTTCTTT.

The chain uses TRBV29-1 and TRBJ2-1; D ambiguous. Trimming left V 1 base short and J 8 bases short, with 12 bases between. The CDR3 is 13 residues long. Germline V gene lookup returns CDR1 SQVTM and CDR2 ANQGSEA. CDR3 residues: CSVEASLLDEQFF. CDR3 nucleotide sequence: TGCAGCGTTGAAGCCTCCCTCCTGGATGAGCAGTTCTTC.

As to this clone: Other DNA sequences from this sample encode an identical CDR3 as well. The V and J genes are TRBV18 and TRBJ2-7, with a weak D call TRBD1 (6 bases). The CDR3 contains 13 residues. The V gene lost 3 bases and the J gene lost 5 bases, with 11 bases spanning the gap. Germline loops: CDR1 KGHSH, CDR2 LQKENI. The CDR3, as DNA: TGTGCCAGCTCACCGAGTACAGGGAACGAGCAGTACTTC. It specifies CASSPSTGNEQYF.

This clone was seen a handful of times. The chain is built from TRBV10-3 and TRBJ2-2, with D unresolved. Germline CDR1 reads ENHRY; CDR2 reads SYGVKD. CDR3 size: 14 residues. The V end was cut by 6 bases, the J end by 3 bases, with 11 bases between. In DNA form, the CDR3 reads TGTGCCATCAGGGGTGGGTTCGACACCGGGGAGCTGTTTTTT. Its protein product is CAIRGGFDTGELFF.

This clone was recorded a few times. J is TRBJ2-2 and V is TRBV10-3, with 9 bases that match TRBD2. CDR3 length: 17 residues. Germline values: CDR1 ENHRY, CDR2 SYGVKD. V was clipped by 7 bases and J by 2 bases; unmatched bases: 11. CDR3 nucleotides: TGTGCCATCACCCCCGTCCAGCGGGAGGAAAACACCGGGGAGCTGTTTTTT. Encoded protein: CAITPVQREENTGELFF.

The rearrangement joins TRBV5-6 to TRBJ2-1, with 15 positions matching TRBD2. This CDR3 has 18 amino acids. V was pared by 5 bases and J by 1 base, with 7 bases of the junction left unmatched. Per the germline V gene, CDR1 is SGHDT and CDR2 is YYEEEE. CDR3 protein: CASSHGLAGGPSYNEQFF. The CDR3 region has the DNA TGTGCCAGCAGTCACGGACTAGCGGGAGGGCCGTCCTACAATGAGCAGTTCTTC.

This chain uses TRBV11-3 with TRBJ2-7; either TRBD1 or TRBD2 may fit D (5 bases each). The CDR3 totals 14 residues. Trimming stripped 5 bases from V and 6 bases from J, with 17 bases between. Germline assignment: CDR1 SGHNT and CDR2 YENEEA. CDR3 nucleotides: TGTGCCAGCAGCCCTAGAGGGGCCTCTTTCGAGCAGTACTTC. Its protein is CASSPRGASFEQYF.

The CDR3 spells CASRIGRYYGYTF. CDR3 nucleotides: TGTGCCAGTAGGATCGGCAGATACTATGGCTACACCTTC. This chain connects TRBV19 to TRBJ1-2; D gene ambiguous. Per the germline V gene, CDR1 is LNHDA and CDR2 is SQIVND (reference sequence). V was shortened by 6 bases and J by 3 bases, with 11 bases between the two germline ends. This CDR3 comprises 13 residues.

The chain has TRBV10-1 and TRBJ2-4, with D perhaps given as TRBD1 or TRBD2 (6 bases each). Trimming pared 0 bases from V and 3 bases from J, leaving 9 bases between. Germline V gives CDR1 WNHNN, CDR2 SYGVQD (reference sequence). The CDR3 consists of 15 residues. The chain's CDR3 is CASSESRGDKNIQYF. CDR3 DNA: TGCGCCAGCAGTGAGTCGAGGGGGGACAAAAACATTCAGTACTTC.

The CDR3 DNA follows: TGTGCCAGCAGTTCTAGCGGTTTTGGGGACAATGAGCAGTTCTTC. Translating it yields CASSSSGFGDNEQFF. The V call is TRBV28, the J call TRBJ2-1; 7 bases align to TRBD2. Germline V lookup: CDR1 MDHEN, CDR2 SYDVKM. The trim removed 4 bases at V and 5 bases at J, leaving 8 bases unmatched. The CDR3 is made up of 15 amino acids.

The chain recombines TRBV5-6 with TRBJ2-7, with no clear D. Germline loops: CDR1 SGHDT, CDR2 YYEEEE. The germline V and J ends were trimmed by 4 bases and 2 bases, with 10 bases remaining between them. The CDR3 extends over 13 amino acids. The CDR3 region has the DNA TGTGCCAGCAGCGTAAGATCACCCTACGAGCAGTACTTC. This encodes CASSVRSPYEQYF.